Below, 27 T cell receptor beta chains from the same sample are listed, as sequenced in a study of T cells after yellow fever vaccination. TCRdb independently ran MiXCR on the 5' RACE reads; one entry per CDR3 protein. This sample carries some 340,000 distinct CDR3 sequences, roughly 3.9% of them seen once, and the ten largest clones take approximately 23%. Material: PBMCs, obtained 5 days after the yellow fever booster vaccination. The receptors were gathered from a young man who received the YFV17D yellow fever vaccine.

This chain links TRBV7-2 with TRBJ2-3; 8 nucleotides line up with TRBD1. Germline loops: CDR1 SGHTA, CDR2 FQGNSA. The CDR3 runs 14 residues. The J segment lost 10 bases and the V segment lost 5 bases, leaving 11 bases of the junction unmatched. CDR3 sequence reads: CASSPTLTGASQYF. The CDR3 region has the DNA TGTGCCAGCAGCCCGACATTGACAGGGGCCTCGCAGTATTTT.

The chain uses TRBV7-8 and TRBJ2-1, with TRBD2 matching over 8 bases. This CDR3 spans 15 amino acids. Germline CDR1 is SGHVS and CDR2 is FQNEAQ. J gave up 4 bases and V 8 bases, and 10 bases lay outside the gene matches. The CDR3 sequence is CASSRVRGVYNEQFF. The CDR3 DNA follows: TGTGCCAGCTCCAGAGTGCGGGGGGTTTACAATGAGCAGTTCTTC.

This clonotype appeared many times. The chain joins TRBV18 to TRBJ1-2; 7 nucleotides agree with TRBD1. The CDR3 loop spans 14 amino acids. Trimming at V came to 3 bases and at J to 0 bases, leaving 1 base not matched to a gene. Looked up from germline, CDR1 is KGHSH and CDR2 is LQKENI. The CDR3 here is CASSPGQSNYGYTF. The CDR3 bases are TGTGCCAGCTCACCGGGACAGTCTAACTATGGCTACACCTTC.

This clonotype was found many times. The genes are TRBV7-6 and TRBJ2-3; no firm D call. The CDR3 is 14 amino acids. Germline CDR1 is SGHVS and CDR2 is FNYEAQ. The V and J ends lost 3 bases and 4 bases respectively, with 11 bases between them. The CDR3 nucleotides are TGTGCCAGCAGCTTGGGCGGTGGGCCAGATACGCAGTATTTT. This encodes CASSLGGGPDTQYF. The complete variable domain, with remaining parts taken from reference TRBV7-6 and TRBJ2-3, reads GAGVSQSPRYKVTKRGQDVALRCDPISGHVSLYWYRQALGQGPEFLTYFNYEAQQDKSGLPNDRFSAERPEGSISTLTIQRTEQRDSAMYRCASSLGGGPDTQYFGPGTRLTVL.

The table lists this clonotype with many counts. The chain is built from TRBV5-5 and TRBJ1-5, with unresolved D. The CDR3 spans 15 residues. Trimming pared 0 bases from V and 6 bases from J, leaving 13 bases between. CDR1 is SGHKS and CDR2 is YYEKEE in the germline V gene (reference sequence). CDR3 sequence reads: CASSLGWRFGQPQHF. DNA of the CDR3: TGTGCCAGCAGCTTGGGATGGCGTTTCGGTCAGCCCCAGCATTTT.

This clonotype was counted at least ten times. The rearrangement uses TRBV6-5 and TRBJ1-5, with 9 bases fitting TRBD1. CDR1 is MNHEY, CDR2 SVGAGI, per germline. There are 14 residues in the CDR3. Trimming took 10 bases from V and 6 from J; bases not matched to a gene: 10. In nucleotides, the CDR3 is TGTGCCACCTGGACAGGGGCCATCGGTCAGCCCCAGCATTTT. It specifies CATWTGAIGQPQHF.

This clonotype was observed a handful of times. The chain recombines TRBV20-1 with TRBJ2-7; no reliable D call. Germline lookup yields CDR1 DFQATT and CDR2 SNEGSKA (reference sequence). This CDR3 comprises 11 residues. V was pared by 6 bases and J by 9 bases, with 15 bases between. CDR3 DNA: TGCAGTGCCCCTGACACGAGAGGGCAGTACGTC. Its translation: CSAPDTRGQYV.

V and J are TRBV6-5 and TRBJ2-4; 8 nucleotides line up with TRBD2. The V and J ends lost 0 bases and 8 bases, in that order; junction bases with no gene match: 6. In germline, CDR1 is MNHEY, CDR2 SVGAGI. The CDR3 sequence is 15 residues long. CDR3 sequence (DNA): TGTGCCAGCAGTTACTCTCGGGGGGGAGGCGACATTCAGTACTTC. It yields the protein CASSYSRGGGDIQYF.

V is TRBV5-4 and J is TRBJ2-5, with a tentative D call TRBD2 (7 bases). Trimming stripped 7 bases from V and 2 bases from J, with 18 bases between. Germline V gene lookup returns CDR1 SGHNT and CDR2 YYREEE (reference sequence). The CDR3 spans 15 residues. CDR3 region: CASGRGGVWQETQYF. The CDR3 nucleotides are TGTGCCAGCGGGAGGGGGGGCGTGTGGCAAGAGACCCAGTACTTC.

This clonotype was counted only a few times. This rearrangement joins TRBV9 to TRBJ2-2; 9 bases align to TRBD2. J was trimmed by 2 bases and V by 3 bases; bases with no gene match: 5. CDR1 and CDR2 from the germline V gene are SGDLS and YYNGEE. CDR3 size: 16 residues. The CDR3 region is CASSGAGGPNTGELFF. CDR3 in DNA: TGTGCCAGCAGCGGCGCGGGGGGGCCTAACACCGGGGAGCTGTTTTTT.

This clonotype was counted many times. This chain joins TRBV7-2 and TRBJ2-5, with 8 bases identical to TRBD2. There are 15 residues in the CDR3. Trimming took 2 bases from V and 3 from J; bases not matched to a gene: 5. Germline assignment: CDR1 SGHTA and CDR2 FQGNSA. CDR3 DNA sequence: TGTGCCAGCAGCTTACCGCGGGGGGCCAAAGAGACCCAGTACTTC. This translates into CASSLPRGAKETQYF.

This clonotype has ten or more counts. J is TRBJ1-2 and V is TRBV7-2; 7 bases fit TRBD1. Germline assignment: CDR1 SGHTA and CDR2 FQGNSA. Losses at the gene ends were 3 bases for V and 5 bases for J; bases not matched to a gene: 9. The CDR3 contains 15 residues. The CDR3 loop reads CASSFTSGTEYGYTF. The DNA of the CDR3 is TGTGCCAGCAGCTTCACTTCCGGGACAGAGTATGGCTACACCTTC.

This clonotype was detected only a few times. The chain links TRBV7-2 to TRBJ1-1; tentatively, D is TRBD1 (5 bases). Trimming removed 5 bases from V and 6 bases from J, with 13 bases in between. CDR1 is SGHTA and CDR2 is FQGNSA in the germline V gene. The CDR3 contains 13 residues. The CDR3 reads CASSPLGVSEAFF. In DNA, the CDR3 is TGTGCCAGCAGCCCGTTAGGGGTCTCTGAAGCTTTCTTT.

This chain uses TRBV18 with TRBJ2-7; TRBD1 matches 8 bases. Germline loops: CDR1 KGHSH, CDR2 LQKENI. The CDR3 consists of 14 residues. With V trimmed by 2 bases and J by 6 bases, 6 bases remained unmatched. CDR3 sequence: CASSPRQGAFEQYF. The CDR3 DNA is TGTGCCAGCTCACCAAGGCAGGGGGCGTTCGAGCAGTACTTC. Variable domain in full (rest from reference TRBV18 and TRBJ2-7): NAGVMQNPRHLVRRRGQEARLRCSPMKGHSHVYWYRQLPEEGLKFMVYLQKENIIDESGMPKERFSAEFPKEGPSILRIQQVVRGDSAAYFCASSPRQGAFEQYFGPGTRLTVT.

This clonotype was found many times. The rearrangement uses TRBV11-2 and TRBJ1-1, with 11 nucleotides matching TRBD1. Germline CDR1 SGHAT, CDR2 FQNNGV. V trimming: 2 bases; J trimming: 3 bases; junction bases outside the gene matches: 5. CDR3 length: 16 residues. The CDR3 bases are TGTGCCAGCAGCTTACCCGGGACAGGGGGGTACACTGAAGCTTTCTTT. This sequence encodes CASSLPGTGGYTEAFF. Based on the CDR3 plus reference TRBV11-2 and TRBJ1-1, the full variable domain is EAGVAQSPRYKIIEKRQSVAFWCNPISGHATLYWYQQILGQGPKLLIQFQNNGVVDDSQLPKDRFSAERLKGVDSTLKIQPAKLEDSAVYLCASSLPGTGGYTEAFFGQGTRLTVV.

There are many counts of this clonotype. The chain joins TRBV5-1 to TRBJ2-2; D remains ambiguous. The germline CDR1 and CDR2 sequences are SGHRS and YFSETQ. V lost 0 bases and J lost 3, with 6 bases in between. The CDR3 covers 14 residues. As DNA, the CDR3 is TGCGCCAGCAGCTTGGTCAGATACACCGGGGAGCTGTTTTTT. Amino acids: CASSLVRYTGELFF.

This clonotype has a handful of counts. The V gene is TRBV15, the J gene TRBJ1-6; D possibly corresponds to TRBD1 (6 bases). CDR1 is LNHNV and CDR2 is YYDKDF in the germline V gene (reference sequence). The length of the CDR3 is 15 residues. V lost 8 bases and J lost 9, with 20 bases in between. The CDR3 is CATASEGTRSSPLHF. The CDR3 bases are TGTGCCACCGCCAGTGAGGGGACAAGGAGTTCACCCCTCCACTTT.

V is TRBV5-1 and J is TRBJ2-3, with unresolved D. CDR3 length: 17 residues. Germline CDR1 and CDR2: SGHRS and YFSETQ. The V and J ends lost 0 bases and 2 bases respectively, with 16 bases between them. The CDR3 nucleotides are TGCGCCAGCAGCTTGGTAGGAGTCTTTCCAACCACAGATACGCAGTATTTT. Its protein product is CASSLVGVFPTTDTQYF.

The gene calls are TRBV4-2 and TRBJ2-5; a weak D match, TRBD1 (5 bases). V shed 4 bases and J shed 2 bases, with 11 bases lying between them. CDR1 and CDR2 (germline): LGHNA, YNFKEQ. CDR3 length: 14 residues. CDR3 coding DNA: TGTGCCAGCAGCCGCCGACAGTCACAAGAGACCCAGTACTTC. Translated, it gives CASSRRQSQETQYF.

This chain joins TRBV4-2 and TRBJ2-3; possibly TRBD2 for D (7 bases). The length of the CDR3 is 16 residues. V was cut by 0 bases and J by 0 bases, with 10 bases left in between. Germline V gene lookup returns CDR1 LGHNA and CDR2 YNFKEQ. The chain's CDR3 is CASSQDGGHSTDTQYF. The DNA for the CDR3 is TGTGCCAGCAGCCAAGACGGGGGGCATAGCACAGATACGCAGTATTTT.

This chain links TRBV5-1 with TRBJ1-2; 9 bases are a match to TRBD1. Trimming at V came to 6 bases and at J to 6 bases, leaving 21 bases not matched to a gene. The CDR3 covers 18 residues. Per the germline V gene, CDR1 is SGHRS and CDR2 is YFSETQ. CDR3 residues: CASTSGILRDRAFDGYTF. The CDR3 DNA reads as TGCGCCAGCACCTCGGGTATACTCCGGGACAGGGCCTTTGATGGCTACACCTTC.

This chain uses TRBV5-5 with TRBJ2-1, with D unresolved. Germline V lookup: CDR1 SGHKS, CDR2 YYEKEE (reference sequence). This CDR3 spans 13 amino acids. Trimming pared 0 bases from V and 6 bases from J, leaving 7 bases between. This CDR3 reads CASSLVWVNEQFF. Here the CDR3 DNA reads TGTGCCAGCAGCTTGGTTTGGGTCAATGAGCAGTTCTTC.

The chain is built from TRBV23-1 and TRBJ1-4; D perhaps matches TRBD1 (5 bases). TRBV23-1 is filed as an ORF, its function uncertain. V was shortened by 3 bases and J by 12 bases, with 32 bases between the two germline ends. CDR3 length: 19 amino acids. The CDR3 protein is CASSHPCRPPGDQGEELFF. The CDR3 DNA reads TGCGCCAGCAGTCACCCCTGTAGACCGCCTGGCGACCAAGGGGAAGAACTGTTTTTT.

Only a few counts were recorded for this clonotype. This chain links TRBV7-2 with TRBJ1-5; possible D gene TRBD1, 5 bases. V was pared by 2 bases and J by 4 bases, with 12 bases between. The V gene's germline CDR1 is SGHTA and CDR2 FQGNSA. This CDR3 is 15 amino acids long. The CDR3 bases are TGTGCCAGCAGCTTAAGGGGAGGGGCAAATCAGCCCCAGCATTTT. Protein sequence: CASSLRGGANQPQHF.

This clonotype was seen more than once but under ten times. The gene calls are TRBV15 and TRBJ1-5, with D possibly matching TRBD1 (6 bases). Germline assignment: CDR1 LNHNV and CDR2 YYDKDF (reference sequence). V was cut by 2 bases and J by 6 bases, with 20 bases left in between. This CDR3 has 17 amino acids. The CDR3: CATSRPFRGAVGQPQHF. The DNA for the CDR3 is TGTGCCACCAGCAGACCTTTCCGGGGGGCGGTGGGTCAGCCCCAGCATTTT. The complete variable domain, with remaining parts taken from reference TRBV15 and TRBJ1-5, reads DAMVIQNPRYQVTQFGKPVTLSCSQTLNHNVMYWYQQKSSQAPKLLFHYYDKDFNNEADTPDNFQSRRPNTSFCFLDIRSPGLGDTAMYLCATSRPFRGAVGQPQHFGDGTRLSIL.

This clonotype was seen repeatedly, ten times or more. V and J are TRBV29-1 and TRBJ2-1, with TRBD1 identical over 9 bases. With V trimmed by 8 bases and J by 6 bases, 11 bases remained unmatched. Germline V gene data show CDR1 as SQVTM and CDR2 as ANQGSEA. The CDR3 sequence is 14 residues long. The DNA of the CDR3 is TGCAGCTTCAGCCTACAGGGGGCTAGCAATGAGCAGTTCTTC. Protein sequence: CSFSLQGASNEQFF.

The rearrangement uses TRBV4-1 and TRBJ1-4, with D unclear. CDR3 length: 14 amino acids. Germline values: CDR1 MGHRA, CDR2 YSYEKL. The ends were cut back, 4 bases at V and 8 bases at J, with 14 bases in the middle. The DNA of the CDR3 is TGCGCCAGCAGCCCTTGGTGGGGAGTGGAAAAACTGTTTTTT. Amino acid sequence: CASSPWWGVEKLFF.